The sequence of this T cell receptor beta chain was determined in a study of blood T cells in healthy people across ages. Alongside a J-beta primer mix, a sample-barcoded 5' primer served in a second PCR lasting roughly 6 to 11 cycles. TCRdb itself ran the 5' RACE reads through MiXCR, one entry per CDR3 protein. The sample lists 790,000 or so distinct CDR3 sequences, about 47% seen once, with around 18% in the top ten. Germline V gene sequence: CDR1 SGDLS, CDR2 YYNGEE. Trimming left V 3 bases short and J 1 base short, with 10 bases between. The CDR3 has 15 residues. The chain employs TRBV9 and TRBJ2-2, with a weak D call TRBD1 (6 bases). This clonotype was obtained from a man aged 80 or over in good health. The sample taken for sequencing was blood. This CDR3 is CASSALTGNTGELFF. As DNA, the CDR3 is TGTGCCAGCAGCGCACTGACAGGGAACACCGGGGAGCTGTTTTTT.